One sample yielded the 11 T cell receptor beta chains listed below, sequenced in a study of T cells in Graves' hyperthyroidism and ophthalmopathy. RNA transcripts yielded amplified TCR beta CDR3 regions. Researchers ran a first-round RT-PCR on the TCR CDR3 using the HTBI primer set. TCRdb re-derived calls from the multiplex PCR reads in MiXCR, one entry per CDR3 protein. This sample has some 600,000 distinct CDR3 sequences, with around 13% found just once. The sample comprised blood. The receptors derive from a woman aged 30 to 39 with Graves' hyperthyroidism that later progressed to Graves' ophthalmopathy.

The chain joins TRBV30 to TRBJ2-4, with D possibly being TRBD1 (5 bases). V lost 5 bases to trimming and J lost 8 bases, with 10 bases between them. Germline V gives CDR1 GTSNPN, CDR2 SVGIG (reference sequence). CDR3 length: 11 residues. The CDR3 DNA follows: TGTGCCTGGGGACATGAAGACATTCAGTACTTC. Translating it yields CAWGHEDIQYF.

This clonotype was observed many times. The chain joins TRBV7-9 to TRBJ2-1; D may be TRBD1 (7 bases). This CDR3 spans 14 amino acids. The V and J ends lost 4 bases and 6 bases respectively, with 13 bases between them. Germline V gives CDR1 SEHNR, CDR2 FQNEAQ (reference sequence). The CDR3 DNA sequence: TGTGCCAGCAGCTCGGGGGACAGTTCCAATGAGCAGTTCTTC. It translates to CASSSGDSSNEQFF.

In its sample, this clonotype was seen a few times. The chain carries TRBV27 and TRBJ1-5, with 8 positions matching TRBD1. The junction had 10 bases not matched to a gene; V was cut back by 4 bases and J by 5 bases. Looked up from germline, CDR1 is MNHEY and CDR2 is SMNVEV (reference sequence). The CDR3 sequence is 16 residues long. This CDR3 is CASSSVTGGNYQPQHF. CDR3 in DNA: TGTGCCAGCAGTTCCGTTACAGGGGGAAACTATCAGCCCCAGCATTTT.

This clonotype was seen ten or more times. The V call is TRBV6-1, the J call TRBJ1-2, with D maybe TRBD1 (6 bases). Germline CDR1 reads MNHNS; CDR2 reads SASEGT. With 5 bases removed from V and 3 bases from J, the gap between germline ends came to 13 bases. The CDR3 is made up of 14 amino acids. The CDR3 loop is CASSRIGGDYGYTF. The CDR3 DNA follows: TGTGCCAGCAGTAGAATTGGGGGCGACTATGGCTACACCTTC.

This clonotype appeared many times. V is TRBV7-6 and J is TRBJ2-7; no clear D gene. This CDR3 is built from 16 residues. Germline V gene sequence: CDR1 SGHVS, CDR2 FNYEAQ. Deletions cut 1 base from V and 3 bases from J, with 16 bases between. The CDR3 spells CASSLGGTATVYEQYF. CDR3 DNA: TGTGCCAGCAGCTTAGGAGGAACCGCAACAGTCTACGAGCAGTACTTC.

Many counts were recorded for this clonotype. This chain links TRBV28 with TRBJ1-5; 7 bases agree with TRBD1. CDR3 length: 15 residues. Per the germline V gene, CDR1 is MDHEN and CDR2 is SYDVKM. The J segment lost 7 bases and the V segment lost 4 bases, leaving 10 bases of the junction unmatched. The CDR3 loop reads CASSSRDSSRQPQHF. DNA of the CDR3: TGTGCCAGCAGTTCCCGGGACAGTAGTAGGCAGCCCCAGCATTTT.

This rearrangement joins TRBV3-1 to TRBJ2-5, with 8 bases aligning to TRBD1. V dropped 2 bases and J dropped 4; count of bases not matched to a gene: 6. Looked up from germline, CDR1 is LGHDT and CDR2 is YNNKEL (reference sequence). CDR3 length: 15 amino acids. The CDR3 sequence: CASSQNLRGRETQYF. The CDR3, as DNA: TGTGCCAGCAGCCAAAATCTCAGGGGGCGAGAGACCCAGTACTTC.

This chain uses TRBV19 with TRBJ2-2; D perhaps matches TRBD1 (7 bases). There are 15 residues in the CDR3. Trimming left V 8 bases short and J 0 bases short, with 13 bases between. From germline, CDR1 is LNHDA and CDR2 SQIVND (reference sequence). The CDR3 DNA reads TGTGCCAGTGGACGCAGGGGGGCGAACACCGGGGAGCTGTTTTTT. Encoded protein: CASGRRGANTGELFF. The full variable domain, completed using reference TRBV19 and TRBJ2-2, is DGGITQSPKYLFRKEGQNVTLSCEQNLNHDAMYWYRQDPGQGLRLIYYSQIVNDFQKGDIAEGYSVSREKKESFPLTVTSAQKNPTAFYLCASGRRGANTGELFFGEGSRLTVL.

This clonotype was seen only once. The chain has TRBV6-1 and TRBJ1-1; unclear D gene. Germline CDR1 reads MNHNS; CDR2 reads SASEGT. The CDR3 loop spans 12 amino acids. V was shortened by 6 bases and J by 4 bases, with 9 bases between the two germline ends. CDR3 region: CASRDIPTEAFF. As DNA, the CDR3 is TGTGCCAGCAGGGATATACCCACTGAAGCTTTCTTT.

V gene TRBV30 combines with J gene TRBJ1-2; 7 nucleotides line up with TRBD1. This CDR3 has 13 residues. Germline CDR1 is GTSNPN and CDR2 is SVGIG (reference sequence). The junction had 2 bases not matched to a gene; V was cut back by 3 bases and J by 1 base. The CDR3 sequence is CAWRDRHNYGYTF. CDR3 coding DNA: TGTGCCTGGAGGGACAGGCATAACTATGGCTACACCTTC.

The table lists this clonotype with many counts. The chain joins TRBV4-3 to TRBJ1-5; D is unresolved. This CDR3 contains 13 residues. CDR1 is LGHNA, CDR2 YSLEER, per germline. Deletions cut 0 bases from V and 7 bases from J, with 7 bases between. The CDR3 nucleotides read TGCGCCAGCAGCCAAGAACTAGAACAGCCCCAGCATTTT. Protein sequence: CASSQELEQPQHF.